These T cell receptor beta chains were read from a single sample in a study of STAT3 mutations in large granular lymphocyte leukemia. Clones were sequenced by immunoSEQ multiplex PCR, and TCRdb holds only the in-frame ones, with some missing. Of tens of thousands of clones listed, around nine tenths are singletons. The sequenced material came from PBMCs. The receptors were gathered from a human donor with T large granular lymphocyte leukemia. Some clones in this sample may be carry-over from other donors' samples. CDR3s include the opening cysteine and the closing phenylalanine or tryptophan. Fields, in order: CDR3 DNA, CDR3 protein, J gene, clone size, D gene, V gene. A D gene is named only where the DNA matches it firmly. Rows give clone size only sometimes, using once, few, many, or a class for an expanded clone.

CDR3nt: TGTGCCAGCAGTTACCCGGGACAGGGCGGCACTGAAGCTTTCTTT; CDR3aa: CASSYPGQGGTEAFF; j_gene: TRBJ1-1; abundance: -; d_gene: TRBD1; v_gene: TRBV6-5
CDR3nt: TGTGCCAGCAGCAGGGAGGGCAATCAGCCCCAGCATTTT; CDR3aa: CASSREGNQPQHF; j_gene: TRBJ1-5; abundance: -; d_gene: -; v_gene: TRBV2
CDR3nt: TGTGCCAGCTCACCTCGCTCAACTTCAGGACAGGCGGTTGACCCTCCGGTATACTTC; CDR3aa: CASSPRSTSGQAVDPPVYF; j_gene: TRBJ2-7; abundance: -; d_gene: TRBD1; v_gene: TRBV18
CDR3nt: TGCGCCAGCAGGCTGGGACCCAACACTGAAGCTTTCTTT; CDR3aa: CASRLGPNTEAFF; j_gene: TRBJ1-1; abundance: -; d_gene: -; v_gene: TRBV5-1
CDR3nt: TGTGCCAGCAGCCCCACTAGCGGGGGGGCACCAGATACGCAGTATTTT; CDR3aa: CASSPTSGGAPDTQYF; j_gene: TRBJ2-3; abundance: -; d_gene: TRBD2; v_gene: TRBV7-2
CDR3nt: TGTGCCAGCAGAAGTAGGACGTCACCCCTCCACTTT; CDR3aa: CASRSRTSPLHF; j_gene: TRBJ1-6; abundance: few; d_gene: -; v_gene: TRBV11-2
CDR3nt: TGCGCCAGCAGCTTGGACAGCGGGAACACTGAAGCTTTCTTT; CDR3aa: CASSLDSGNTEAFF; j_gene: TRBJ1-1; abundance: -; d_gene: -; v_gene: TRBV5-1
CDR3nt: TGTGCCAGTACCTTAACGTGGGATGGCAATCAGCCCCAGCATTTT; CDR3aa: CASTLTWDGNQPQHF; j_gene: TRBJ1-5; abundance: -; d_gene: -; v_gene: TRBV19
CDR3nt: TGTGCCAGCACCACAGGGGTAGGCTACGAGCAGTACTTC; CDR3aa: CASTTGVGYEQYF; j_gene: TRBJ2-7; abundance: -; d_gene: TRBD1; v_gene: TRBV2
CDR3nt: TGTGCCAGCAGCTTATCAGGAACTGAAGCTTTCTTT; CDR3aa: CASSLSGTEAFF; j_gene: TRBJ1-1; abundance: -; d_gene: -; v_gene: TRBV7-9
CDR3nt: TGTGCCAGCTCACCGCTCTCGACCGGGGAGCTGTTTTTT; CDR3aa: CASSPLSTGELFF; j_gene: TRBJ2-2; abundance: -; d_gene: -; v_gene: TRBV18
CDR3nt: TGTGCCAGCGGGCCGGGAGTTAGGTCCTACGAGCAGTACTTC; CDR3aa: CASGPGVRSYEQYF; j_gene: TRBJ2-7; abundance: -; d_gene: -; v_gene: TRBV2
CDR3nt: TGTGCCAGCAGTTACTCAGGGTATCGGGGGTCGGGTGAGCAGTTCTTC; CDR3aa: CASSYSGYRGSGEQFF; j_gene: TRBJ2-1; abundance: -; d_gene: -; v_gene: TRBV6-5
CDR3nt: TGCGCCAGCAGCCAACAAGTACCCTATAGCAATCAGCCCCAGCATTTT; CDR3aa: CASSQQVPYSNQPQHF; j_gene: TRBJ1-5; abundance: -; d_gene: -; v_gene: TRBV4-1
CDR3nt: TGTGCCAGCAGTGTGAAGGGTATCCACGAGCAGTACTTC; CDR3aa: CASSVKGIHEQYF; j_gene: TRBJ2-7; abundance: -; d_gene: -; v_gene: TRBV2
CDR3nt: TGTGCCAGCAGCGTAGAATCAGAAGACTACACCTTC; CDR3aa: CASSVESEDYTF; j_gene: TRBJ1-2; abundance: -; d_gene: -; v_gene: TRBV9
CDR3nt: TGTGCCACTACCTGGGACAGGGGAATCAATCAGCCCCAGCATTTT; CDR3aa: CATTWDRGINQPQHF; j_gene: TRBJ1-5; abundance: -; d_gene: TRBD1; v_gene: TRBV19
CDR3nt: TGTGCCAGCAGCCGGCAGGGGGGCTACGAGCAGTACTTC; CDR3aa: CASSRQGGYEQYF; j_gene: TRBJ2-7; abundance: -; d_gene: -; v_gene: TRBV14
CDR3nt: TGTGCCAGCAGTGCCGGGACAGGGGGCTCCTACAATGAGCAGTTCTTC; CDR3aa: CASSAGTGGSYNEQFF; j_gene: TRBJ2-1; abundance: -; d_gene: TRBD1; v_gene: TRBV9
CDR3nt: TGTGCCTGGAGTGTACTAAGGATGAACTATAATTCACCCCTCCACTTT; CDR3aa: CAWSVLRMNYNSPLHF; j_gene: TRBJ1-6; abundance: -; d_gene: -; v_gene: TRBV30
CDR3nt: TGCGCCAGCAGCCACATAGACAGGGGATCCCAAGAGACCCAGTACTTC; CDR3aa: CASSHIDRGSQETQYF; j_gene: TRBJ2-5; abundance: -; d_gene: TRBD1; v_gene: TRBV5-1
CDR3nt: TGCAGCGTTGGGGGGAACAGGGCCTCCTATGGCTACACCTTC; CDR3aa: CSVGGNRASYGYTF; j_gene: TRBJ1-2; abundance: -; d_gene: -; v_gene: TRBV29-1
CDR3nt: TGTGCCAGCAGTTTGGAGGGGCGGGGAGGCTACACCTTC; CDR3aa: CASSLEGRGGYTF; j_gene: TRBJ1-2; abundance: -; d_gene: -; v_gene: TRBV27
CDR3nt: TGCGCCAGCAGCACTCGGACAGGGGCAGATACGCAGTATTTT; CDR3aa: CASSTRTGADTQYF; j_gene: TRBJ2-3; abundance: -; d_gene: TRBD1; v_gene: TRBV5-1
CDR3nt: TGTGCCAGCAGTTGGAGGAAGGGGATCTCCTCCTACAATGAGCAGTTCTTC; CDR3aa: CASSWRKGISSYNEQFF; j_gene: TRBJ2-1; abundance: -; d_gene: -; v_gene: TRBV27
CDR3nt: TGTGCCAGCAGTTTAGCACCCCGAGGGAATGAGCAGTTCTTC; CDR3aa: CASSLAPRGNEQFF; j_gene: TRBJ2-1; abundance: -; d_gene: -; v_gene: TRBV27
CDR3nt: TGTGCCAGCAGTCGAAAGGCCAGGGGAGCTGCTTACGAGCAGTACTTC; CDR3aa: CASSRKARGAAYEQYF; j_gene: TRBJ2-7; abundance: -; d_gene: -; v_gene: TRBV28
CDR3nt: TGTGCCAGCAGCCAAGATCTTAGGACAGTGAACACTGAAGCTTTCTTT; CDR3aa: CASSQDLRTVNTEAFF; j_gene: TRBJ1-1; abundance: -; d_gene: -; v_gene: TRBV14
CDR3nt: TGTGCCAGCTCACTAACAGGGGAGGGAAGTGGCTACACCTTC; CDR3aa: CASSLTGEGSGYTF; j_gene: TRBJ1-2; abundance: -; d_gene: TRBD1; v_gene: TRBV18
CDR3nt: TGTGCCAGTAGTATAGGAGTCGTCACTGGGGCCAACGTCCTGACTTTC; CDR3aa: CASSIGVVTGANVLTF; j_gene: TRBJ2-6; abundance: -; d_gene: -; v_gene: TRBV19
CDR3nt: TGCAGTGCTTACAGGGAGTTCGGCTACACCTTC; CDR3aa: CSAYREFGYTF; j_gene: TRBJ1-2; abundance: -; d_gene: -; v_gene: TRBV20-1
CDR3nt: TGTGCCAGCACCACGGACAGCTACAATGAGCAGTTCTTC; CDR3aa: CASTTDSYNEQFF; j_gene: TRBJ2-1; abundance: once; d_gene: -; v_gene: TRBV28
CDR3nt: TGTGCCAGCAGGGACAGGGGGGAACTGTTTTTT; CDR3aa: CASRDRGELFF; j_gene: TRBJ1-4; abundance: -; d_gene: TRBD1; v_gene: TRBV6-6
CDR3nt: TGCGCCAGCAGCTCCACGATGGCTGGGTTGACAGCCCTCCACTTT; CDR3aa: CASSSTMAGLTALHF; j_gene: TRBJ1-6; abundance: -; d_gene: -; v_gene: TRBV5-1
CDR3nt: TGCGCCAGCAGCCATTACTGGTGGTCGGGAAACACTGAAGCTTTCTTT; CDR3aa: CASSHYWWSGNTEAFF; j_gene: TRBJ1-1; abundance: -; d_gene: -; v_gene: TRBV4-3
CDR3nt: TGTGCCAGCAGCTCCAACAGGGGGCCGACCTACAATGAGCAGTTCTTC; CDR3aa: CASSSNRGPTYNEQFF; j_gene: TRBJ2-1; abundance: -; d_gene: TRBD1; v_gene: TRBV5-4
CDR3nt: TGTGCCAGCAGCTTGGTGGTAACTGAAGCTTTCTTT; CDR3aa: CASSLVVTEAFF; j_gene: TRBJ1-1; abundance: -; d_gene: -; v_gene: TRBV7-9
CDR3nt: TGTGCCAGTAGTATCAGAGGTACAGGGATTAGCAATCAGCCCCAGCATTTT; CDR3aa: CASSIRGTGISNQPQHF; j_gene: TRBJ1-5; abundance: -; d_gene: -; v_gene: TRBV19
CDR3nt: TGTGCCAGCAGAAATAGGGCCCCCTATGGCTACACCTTC; CDR3aa: CASRNRAPYGYTF; j_gene: TRBJ1-2; abundance: -; d_gene: -; v_gene: TRBV5-6
CDR3nt: TGCGCCAGCAGCCAAGAAGGCAGGGACACCGGGGAGCTGTTTTTT; CDR3aa: CASSQEGRDTGELFF; j_gene: TRBJ2-2; abundance: -; d_gene: -; v_gene: TRBV4-1
CDR3nt: TGTGCCTGGAGTGGACAGGCTCGTTCACCCCTCCACTTT; CDR3aa: CAWSGQARSPLHF; j_gene: TRBJ1-6; abundance: -; d_gene: -; v_gene: TRBV30
CDR3nt: TGCGCCAGCAGCTTGGAACCTGGAAACACCATATATTTT; CDR3aa: CASSLEPGNTIYF; j_gene: TRBJ1-3; abundance: -; d_gene: -; v_gene: TRBV5-1
CDR3nt: TGTGCCTGGAGGCTAGTTGTAAACACTGAAGCTTTCTTT; CDR3aa: CAWRLVVNTEAFF; j_gene: TRBJ1-1; abundance: -; d_gene: -; v_gene: TRBV30
CDR3nt: TGTGCCAGCAGCTTAGGAATTCAGGGTGAGCAGTTCTTC; CDR3aa: CASSLGIQGEQFF; j_gene: TRBJ2-1; abundance: -; d_gene: -; v_gene: TRBV11-3
CDR3nt: TGTGCCAGCAGCTCTTTCGGACAGGCGCAGCCCCAGCATTTT; CDR3aa: CASSSFGQAQPQHF; j_gene: TRBJ1-5; abundance: -; d_gene: TRBD1; v_gene: TRBV7-2
CDR3nt: TGCAGCGTTCCTGGGACTGTTGGGGGGACCCAGTACTTC; CDR3aa: CSVPGTVGGTQYF; j_gene: TRBJ2-5; abundance: -; d_gene: -; v_gene: TRBV29-1
CDR3nt: TGTGCCAGCAGCCCGCGGACAGGACCAACTAATGAAAAACTGTTTTTT; CDR3aa: CASSPRTGPTNEKLFF; j_gene: TRBJ1-4; abundance: -; d_gene: TRBD1; v_gene: TRBV7-9
CDR3nt: TGTGCCAGCAGCGTAGTCGGGGGGGGCCTGGTCACTGAAGCTTTCTTT; CDR3aa: CASSVVGGGLVTEAFF; j_gene: TRBJ1-1; abundance: -; d_gene: -; v_gene: TRBV9
CDR3nt: TGTGCCAGCAGTTTAGAGGGACAGGGATATGAAAAACTGTTTTTT; CDR3aa: CASSLEGQGYEKLFF; j_gene: TRBJ1-4; abundance: -; d_gene: TRBD1; v_gene: TRBV28
CDR3nt: TGTGCCAGCAGCCAAGAGAAGCTAGCAGATACGCAGTATTTT; CDR3aa: CASSQEKLADTQYF; j_gene: TRBJ2-3; abundance: -; d_gene: -; v_gene: TRBV4-2
CDR3nt: TGCGCCAGCAGCTTGGTAGCGGCAAACACCGGGGAGCTGTTTTTT; CDR3aa: CASSLVAANTGELFF; j_gene: TRBJ2-2; abundance: -; d_gene: -; v_gene: TRBV5-1
CDR3nt: TGCGCCAGCGGCCGACAGGGGGCGAACACCGGGGAGCTGTTTTTT; CDR3aa: CASGRQGANTGELFF; j_gene: TRBJ2-2; abundance: -; d_gene: TRBD1; v_gene: TRBV23-1